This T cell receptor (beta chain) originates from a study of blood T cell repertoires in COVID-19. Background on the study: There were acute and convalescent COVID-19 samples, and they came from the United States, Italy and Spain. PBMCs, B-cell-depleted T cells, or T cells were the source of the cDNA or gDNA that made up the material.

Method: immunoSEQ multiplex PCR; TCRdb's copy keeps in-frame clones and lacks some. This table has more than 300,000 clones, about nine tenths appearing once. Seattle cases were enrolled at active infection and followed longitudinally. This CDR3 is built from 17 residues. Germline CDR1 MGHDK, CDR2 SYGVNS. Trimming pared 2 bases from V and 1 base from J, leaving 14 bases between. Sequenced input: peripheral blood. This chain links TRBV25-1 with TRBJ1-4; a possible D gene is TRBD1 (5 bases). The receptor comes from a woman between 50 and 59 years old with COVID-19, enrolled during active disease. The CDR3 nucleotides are TGTGCCAGCAGTGAAATGGGCAGGACACTAACTAATGAAAAACTGTTTTTT. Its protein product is CASSEMGRTLTNEKLFF.